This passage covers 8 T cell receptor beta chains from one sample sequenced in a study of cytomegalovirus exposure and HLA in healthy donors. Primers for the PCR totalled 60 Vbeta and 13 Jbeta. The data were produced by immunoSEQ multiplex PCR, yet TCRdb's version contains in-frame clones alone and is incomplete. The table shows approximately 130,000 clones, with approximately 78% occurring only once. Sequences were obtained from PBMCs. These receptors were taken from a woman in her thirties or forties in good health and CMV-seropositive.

CDR3 region: CASSPDRGLNEQFF. The DNA of the CDR3 is TGTGCCAGCAGCCCGGACAGGGGTCTGAATGAGCAGTTCTTC. The V call is TRBV7-3, the J call TRBJ2-1; 9 bases map to TRBD1. V gave up 5 bases and J gave up 7 bases; unmatched junction bases: 6. CDR1 and CDR2 (germline): SGHTA, FQGTGA. This CDR3 has 14 residues. Full variable domain (missing parts from reference TRBV7-3 and TRBJ2-1): GAGVSQTPSNKVTEKGKYVELRCDPISGHTALYWYRQSLGQGPEFLIYFQGTGAADDSGLPNDRFFAVRPEGSVSTLKIQRTERGDSAVYLCASSPDRGLNEQFFGPGTRLTVL.

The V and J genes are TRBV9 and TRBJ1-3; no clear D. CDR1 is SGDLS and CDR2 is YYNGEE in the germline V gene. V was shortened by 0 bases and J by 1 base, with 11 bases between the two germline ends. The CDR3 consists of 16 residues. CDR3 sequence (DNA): TGTGCCAGCAGCGTAGGAATGCAGCGATCTGGAAACACCATATATTTT. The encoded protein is CASSVGMQRSGNTIYF.

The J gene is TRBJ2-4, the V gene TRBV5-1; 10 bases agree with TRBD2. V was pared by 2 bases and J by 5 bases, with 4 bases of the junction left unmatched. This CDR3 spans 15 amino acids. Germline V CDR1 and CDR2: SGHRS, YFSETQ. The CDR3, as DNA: TGCGCCAGCAGCTTTTCCCTAGCGGGGGAAAACATTCAGTACTTC. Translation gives CASSFSLAGENIQYF.

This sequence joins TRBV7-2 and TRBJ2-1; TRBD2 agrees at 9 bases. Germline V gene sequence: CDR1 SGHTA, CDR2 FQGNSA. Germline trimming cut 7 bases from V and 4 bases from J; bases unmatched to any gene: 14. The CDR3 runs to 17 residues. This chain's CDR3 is CASINGVREGTYNEQFF. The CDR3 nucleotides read TGTGCCAGCATTAATGGGGTGCGGGAGGGTACTTACAATGAGCAGTTCTTC.

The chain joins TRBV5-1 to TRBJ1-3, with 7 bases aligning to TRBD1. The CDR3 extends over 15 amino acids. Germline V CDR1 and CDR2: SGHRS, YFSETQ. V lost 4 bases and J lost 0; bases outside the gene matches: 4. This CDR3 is CASSSTGASGNTIYF. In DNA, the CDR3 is TGCGCCAGCAGCAGCACAGGGGCCTCTGGAAACACCATATATTTT.

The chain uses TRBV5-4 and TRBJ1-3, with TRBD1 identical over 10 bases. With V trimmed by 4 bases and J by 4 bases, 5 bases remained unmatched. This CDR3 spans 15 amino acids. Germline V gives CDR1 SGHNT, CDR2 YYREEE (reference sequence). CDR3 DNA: TGTGCCAGCAGCCCGGACAGGGGGTGGGGAAACACCATATATTTT. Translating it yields CASSPDRGWGNTIYF.

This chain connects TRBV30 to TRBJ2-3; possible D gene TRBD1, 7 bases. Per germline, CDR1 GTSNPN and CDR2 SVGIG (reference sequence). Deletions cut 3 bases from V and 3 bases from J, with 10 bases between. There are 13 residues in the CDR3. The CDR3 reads CAWRAGGTDTQYF. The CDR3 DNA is TGTGCCTGGAGAGCAGGGGGGACAGATACGCAGTATTTT.

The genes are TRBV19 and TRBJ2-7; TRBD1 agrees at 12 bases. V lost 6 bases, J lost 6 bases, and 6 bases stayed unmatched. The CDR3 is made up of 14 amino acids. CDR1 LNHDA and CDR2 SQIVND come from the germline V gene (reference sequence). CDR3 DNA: TGTGCCAGTAGCACGGGACAGGGGGCTTTCGAGCAGTACTTC. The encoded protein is CASSTGQGAFEQYF.